Below are 24 T cell receptor beta chains sequenced from a single sample in a study of OX40 agonist ivuxolimab in advanced cancers. Sequencing was performed with immunoSEQ multiplex PCR; in TCRdb, only in-frame clones are kept and a portion is missing. There are fewer than 30,000 clones in the sample; around four fifths occur only once, and about 30% lies in the top ten. The specimen was CD4+ or CD8+ T cells sorted from blood, collected in a trial of the OX40 agonist ivuxolimab. Source of these receptors: an adult with an advanced solid tumor such as melanoma, head and neck, liver or kidney cancer.

The CDR3 DNA reads TGTGCCAGCAGTGTGGCCGAGCAGTACTTC. Encoded protein: CASSVAEQYF. This chain uses TRBV2 with TRBJ2-7, with D unresolved. The CDR3 loop spans 10 amino acids. The germline V and J ends were trimmed by 4 bases and 6 bases, with 4 bases remaining between them. Germline V lookup: CDR1 SNHLY, CDR2 FYNNEI.

V and J are TRBV7-9 and TRBJ2-1, with 9 bases identical to TRBD1. Trimming cost V 5 bases and J 8 bases; bases outside gene matches: 13. The CDR3 covers 16 residues. CDR1 and CDR2 (germline): SEHNR, FQNEAQ (reference sequence). The CDR3 is CASSELPGQGIYEQFF. DNA of the CDR3: TGTGCCAGCAGCGAGCTTCCGGGACAGGGCATCTATGAGCAGTTCTTC.

V usage is TRBV5-6 and J usage is TRBJ2-3; no definite D call. This CDR3 is built from 17 residues. V lost 3 bases and J lost 0, with 17 bases in between. The germline CDR1 and CDR2 sequences are SGHDT and YYEEEE. The CDR3 sequence is CASSSLWLGSSTDTQYF. In DNA form, the CDR3 reads TGTGCCAGCAGCTCGTTGTGGCTTGGGTCTAGCACAGATACGCAGTATTTT.

This CDR3 is CASSAGGGYGYTF. As DNA, the CDR3 is TGTGCCAGCAGCGCTGGTGGGGGCTATGGCTACACCTTC. The genes are TRBV7-9 and TRBJ1-2; D is perhaps TRBD1 (5 bases). This CDR3 has 13 amino acids. Germline loops: CDR1 SEHNR, CDR2 FQNEAQ (reference sequence). The V end was cut by 5 bases, the J end by 4 bases, with 11 bases between. The full variable domain, rest sourced from reference TRBV7-9 and TRBJ1-2, is DTGVSQNPRHKITKRGQNVTFRCDPISEHNRLYWYRQTLGQGPEFLTYFQNEAQLEKSRLLSDRFSAERPKGSFSTLEIQRTEQGDSAMYLCASSAGGGYGYTFGSGTRLTVV.

The genes are TRBV10-2 and TRBJ2-1; maybe TRBD2 (6 bases). The CDR3 length is 14 residues. Germline V CDR1 and CDR2: WSHSY, SAAADI. The V and J ends lost 4 bases and 8 bases respectively, with 15 bases between them. The CDR3: CASSAAGSGHEQFF. In DNA form, the CDR3 reads TGCGCCAGCAGTGCGGCCGGGAGTGGGCATGAGCAGTTCTTC.

The CDR3 region is CASSGQGNPYYEQYF. The DNA of the CDR3 is TGCGCCAGCAGCGGACAGGGCAACCCTTACTACGAGCAGTACTTC. This chain uses TRBV4-1 with TRBJ2-7, with TRBD1 matching 8 bases. In germline, CDR1 is MGHRA, CDR2 YSYEKL. V dropped 5 bases and J dropped 3; count of bases not matched to a gene: 9. The CDR3 is 15 amino acids.

This clone was recorded once. The chain joins TRBV10-2 to TRBJ1-6; 7 positions match TRBD1. Per the germline V gene, CDR1 is WSHSY and CDR2 is SAAADI. CDR3 size: 16 residues. V lost 6 bases, J lost 4 bases, and 9 bases stayed unmatched. The CDR3 sequence: CASSYPGTDYNSPLHF. The CDR3 region has the DNA TGCGCCAGCAGCTACCCCGGGACAGATTATAATTCACCCCTCCACTTT.

This chain links TRBV11-3 with TRBJ1-1, with D unclear. V lost 4 bases, J lost 0 bases, and 9 bases lay in between. The CDR3 runs to 14 residues. Germline CDR1 and CDR2: SGHNT and YENEEA. The CDR3 DNA reads as TGTGCCAGCAGCTCCAGGAACCTGAACACTGAAGCTTTCTTT. It yields the protein CASSSRNLNTEAFF.

The rearrangement joins TRBV5-1 to TRBJ2-7, with D uncertain. Trimming removed 1 base from V and 2 bases from J, with 10 bases in between. In germline, CDR1 is SGHRS, CDR2 YFSETQ. The CDR3 is 14 amino acids. The CDR3 DNA sequence: TGCGCCAGCAGCTTGTACGGACCCCCCTACGAGCAGTACTTC. Encoded protein: CASSLYGPPYEQYF. Full variable domain (remainder filled in from reference TRBV5-1 and TRBJ2-7): KAGVTQTPRYLIKTRGQQVTLSCSPISGHRSVSWYQQTPGQGLQFLFEYFSETQRNKGNFPGRFSGRQFSNSRSEMNVSTLELGDSALYLCASSLYGPPYEQYFGPGTRLTVT.

The V gene is TRBV30, the J gene TRBJ2-2; no clear D gene. Trimming left V 0 bases short and J 5 bases short, with 10 bases between. CDR1 is GTSNPN and CDR2 is SVGIG in the germline V gene (reference sequence). The CDR3 is 14 residues long. CDR3 sequence (DNA): TGTGCCTGGAGTGTAACCGCTCCTACCGGGGAGCTGTTTTTT. Its protein is CAWSVTAPTGELFF.

V usage is TRBV9 and J usage is TRBJ1-2; TRBD1 agrees at 7 bases. Germline V gene data show CDR1 as SGDLS and CDR2 as YYNGEE. With V trimmed by 5 bases and J by 3 bases, 7 bases remained unmatched. This CDR3 comprises 14 residues. CDR3 bases: TGTGCCAGCAGAGGAGGGGGCGCCGACTATGGCTACACCTTC. This codes for CASRGGGADYGYTF.

The V and J genes are TRBV11-1 and TRBJ1-2, with TRBD1 matching over 7 bases. This CDR3 region has 15 residues. With V trimmed by 5 bases and J by 2 bases, 8 bases remained unmatched. Germline CDR1 is SGHAT and CDR2 is FQDESV (reference sequence). CDR3 sequence (DNA): TGTGCCAGCAGCCCAGCCTCGACAGGGAACTATGGCTACACCTTC. This sequence encodes CASSPASTGNYGYTF.

The chain is built from TRBV11-2 and TRBJ2-5; perhaps D is TRBD1 or TRBD2 (6 bases each). The CDR3 loop spans 19 amino acids. V lost 6 bases and J lost 0, with 26 bases in between. Germline lookup yields CDR1 SGHAT and CDR2 FQNNGV. This CDR3 reads CASSRRGLATSLYQETQYF. The CDR3 DNA is TGTGCCAGCAGTCGCCGGGGGCTAGCTACCTCCTTGTACCAAGAGACCCAGTACTTC.

This clone is medium-sized. J is TRBJ1-3 and V is TRBV7-9; TRBD1 matches at 8 bases. Losses at the gene ends were 6 bases for V and 2 bases for J; bases not matched to a gene: 9. Germline values: CDR1 SEHNR, CDR2 FQNEAQ (reference sequence). The CDR3 contains 16 residues. CDR3 DNA: TGTGCCAGCAGTCCTACCAGGGGGCGCCCTGGAAACACCATATATTTT. This encodes CASSPTRGRPGNTIYF.

The rearrangement links TRBV7-9 to TRBJ2-7, with 8 bases fitting TRBD1. CDR1 is SEHNR, CDR2 FQNEAQ, per germline (reference sequence). With V trimmed by 4 bases and J by 2 bases, 7 bases remained unmatched. CDR3 length: 15 residues. The CDR3 DNA sequence: TGTGCCAGCAGCTCTGGGGACAGGCCGACCTACGAGCAGTACTTC. It codes for CASSSGDRPTYEQYF. The full variable domain, its missing parts supplied by reference TRBV7-9 and TRBJ2-7, is DTGVSQNPRHKITKRGQNVTFRCDPISEHNRLYWYRQTLGQGPEFLTYFQNEAQLEKSRLLSDRFSAERPKGSFSTLEIQRTEQGDSAMYLCASSSGDRPTYEQYFGPGTRLTVT.

Here the CDR3 reads CASSLSGRDPNEKLFF. Written as DNA, the CDR3 is TGTGCCAGCAGCTTGTCAGGCAGGGACCCTAATGAAAAACTGTTTTTT. The rearrangement uses TRBV5-8 and TRBJ1-4; TRBD1 is a possible D gene (5 bases). The CDR3 runs 16 residues. Germline CDR1 and CDR2: SGHTS and YDEGEE. V was shortened by 1 base and J by 3 bases, with 13 bases between the two germline ends. The entire variable domain, with the rest obtained from reference TRBV5-8 and TRBJ1-4, is as follows: EAGVTQSPTHLIKTRGQQATLRCSPISGHTSVYWYQQALGLGLQFLLWYDEGEERNRGNFPPRFSGRQFPNYSSELNVNALELEDSALYLCASSLSGRDPNEKLFFGSGTQLSVL.

The V call is TRBV5-5, the J call TRBJ2-5, with 8 nucleotides matching TRBD1. The trim removed 4 bases at V and 4 bases at J, leaving 6 bases unmatched. The CDR3 totals 14 residues. Germline CDR1 is SGHKS and CDR2 is YYEKEE (reference sequence). CDR3 sequence: CASSQVRGPETQYF. The CDR3 DNA sequence: TGTGCCAGCAGCCAGGTCAGGGGGCCAGAGACCCAGTACTTC.

This chain joins TRBV10-2 and TRBJ1-1; 12 nucleotides match TRBD1. This CDR3 has 15 residues. Losses at the gene ends were 6 bases for V and 0 bases for J; bases not matched to a gene: 2. The germline V gene encodes CDR1 WSHSY and CDR2 SAAADI. CDR3 residues: CASRGTGGLNTEAFF. The CDR3 DNA reads as TGCGCCAGCAGGGGGACAGGGGGCTTGAACACTGAAGCTTTCTTT.

The chain recombines TRBV11-2 with TRBJ2-6; D tentatively reads TRBD1 or TRBD2 (7 bases each). V lost 4 bases and J lost 3, with 16 bases in between. CDR1 and CDR2 from the germline V gene are SGHAT and FQNNGV. The CDR3 has 17 residues. CDR3 bases: TGTGCCAGCAGCTCGGGGAGGGGGCCCCTTGGGGCCAACGTCCTGACTTTC. Amino acids: CASSSGRGPLGANVLTF.

This rearrangement joins TRBV5-1 to TRBJ2-3, with 9 bases fitting TRBD1. Germline CDR1 and CDR2: SGHRS and YFSETQ. The CDR3 runs 15 residues. The V segment lost 2 bases and the J segment 5 bases; nucleotides outside the gene matches: 6. The CDR3 loop is CASSFRDREQDTQYF. The CDR3 region has the DNA TGCGCCAGCAGCTTCCGGGACAGGGAACAAGATACGCAGTATTTT.

This clone was seen only once. This chain uses TRBV4-1 with TRBJ2-7; TRBD2 matches 14 bases. The CDR3 is 16 amino acids. V trimming: 1 base; J trimming: 3 bases; junction bases outside the gene matches: 2. Germline-derived CDR1 and CDR2 are MGHRA and YSYEKL. The CDR3 loop is CASSQVGTSGSYEQYF. CDR3 in DNA: TGCGCCAGCAGCCAAGTCGGGACTAGCGGGAGCTACGAGCAGTACTTC.

V is TRBV7-9 and J is TRBJ2-1; the match to TRBD2 covers 8 bases. This CDR3 has 15 amino acids. CDR1 SEHNR and CDR2 FQNEAQ come from the germline V gene (reference sequence). The V segment lost 4 bases and the J segment 4 bases; nucleotides outside the gene matches: 6. CDR3 sequence: CASSSVGRGYNEQFF. As DNA, the CDR3 is TGTGCCAGCAGCTCCGTCGGGAGGGGTTACAATGAGCAGTTCTTC. Combining the CDR3 with reference TRBV7-9 and TRBJ2-1 gives the whole variable domain DTGVSQNPRHKITKRGQNVTFRCDPISEHNRLYWYRQTLGQGPEFLTYFQNEAQLEKSRLLSDRFSAERPKGSFSTLEIQRTEQGDSAMYLCASSSVGRGYNEQFFGPGTRLTVL.

The chain has TRBV7-2 and TRBJ1-4; no definite D call. V lost 3 bases and J 4 bases, leaving 18 bases between the germline ends. The CDR3 loop spans 17 amino acids. Germline values: CDR1 SGHTA, CDR2 FQGNSA. The CDR3 DNA is TGTGCCAGCAGCTTTGGGAGGGTTTGGGCCGATAATGAAAAACTGTTTTTT. Translating it yields CASSFGRVWADNEKLFF. Looking up the rest from reference TRBV7-2 and TRBJ1-4 gives the full variable domain: GAGVSQSPSNKVTEKGKDVELRCDPISGHTALYWYRQSLGQGLEFLIYFQGNSAPDKSGLPSDRFSAERTGGSVSTLTIQRTQQEDSAVYLCASSFGRVWADNEKLFFGSGTQLSVL.

The gene calls are TRBV29-1 and TRBJ2-3, with 7 bases matching TRBD1. The CDR3 has 11 residues. V lost 6 bases to trimming and J lost 4 bases; unmatched junction nucleotides: 1. Germline V CDR1 and CDR2: SQVTM, ANQGSEA. CDR3 bases: TGCAGCGTCGACAGGGCAGATACGCAGTATTTT. This sequence encodes CSVDRADTQYF.